The T cell receptor beta chain under discussion was sequenced for a study of shared clonotypes between healthy human individuals. V lost 6 bases and J 7 bases, leaving 18 bases between the germline ends. This CDR3 comprises 14 residues. Germline V CDR1 and CDR2: MDHEN, SYDVKM. This clone showed up just once. Genomic DNA of every subset was divided equally among multiple immunoSEQ plates. In the original workflow: Filtering differed, since immunoSEQ gave only junction sequences and no quality scores. The protocol was immunoSEQ multiplex PCR, while the TCRdb copy is restricted to in-frame clones and leaves out a portion. V and J calls and clone size are those listed in that table; D and trimming were worked out from the DNA. This table holds approximately 440,000 clones, approximately 77% found once. Recent acute infections and vaccinations were absent in the healthy HIV-negative adult donors. Genomic DNA of unsorted samples came from tens of millions of PBMCs.

This receptor was taken from a woman between 35 and 50 years old in good health. Some clones in this sample may be carry-over from other donors' samples. Sequenced input: PBMCs. The rearrangement links TRBV28 to TRBJ1-2; the D gene is possibly TRBD1 (6 bases). CDR3 sequence (DNA): TGTGCCAGCAGCAACCTACAGGGACCCCTTGGCTACACCTTC. This encodes CASSNLQGPLGYTF.